A single sample is the source of the 25 T cell receptor beta chains below, sequenced in a study of OX40 agonist ivuxolimab in advanced cancers. The protocol used for the library was the immunoSEQ multiplex PCR assay. What TCRdb holds here is the immuneACCESS table cut down to in-frame rearrangements. Part of the clones is not present; checked against another copy, under half of the missing clones reflect an unresolved V gene, and the others are unexplained. The sample yields approximately 65,000 clones; more than 85% were counted once. The ten biggest clones cover 0.62% of the sample. The sequencing used CD4+ or CD8+ T cells sorted from blood, collected in a trial of the OX40 agonist ivuxolimab. These receptors originate from an adult with an advanced solid tumor such as melanoma, head and neck, liver or kidney cancer.

The rearrangement uses TRBV6-6 and TRBJ1-6; 7 bases match TRBD1. The CDR3 loop spans 14 amino acids. Germline V gene sequence: CDR1 MNHNY, CDR2 SVGAGI (reference sequence). The V and J ends lost 5 bases and 8 bases, in that order; junction bases with no gene match: 6. CDR3: CASSLGGMDSPLHF. The CDR3 nucleotides read TGTGCCAGCAGTCTAGGGGGCATGGATTCACCCCTCCACTTT.

The chain links TRBV2 to TRBJ1-3; maybe TRBD1 (5 bases). In germline, CDR1 is SNHLY, CDR2 FYNNEI. V dropped 9 bases and J dropped 1 base, with 7 bases sitting between them. There are 12 residues in the CDR3. CDR3 protein: CARGTSGNTIYF. CDR3 nucleotides: TGTGCCAGGGGGACGTCTGGAAACACCATATATTTT.

The chain combines TRBV7-9 with TRBJ2-5, with unresolved D. V lost 0 bases, J lost 5 bases, and 13 bases lay in between. This CDR3 spans 15 amino acids. Looked up from germline, CDR1 is SEHNR and CDR2 is FQNEAQ (reference sequence). In DNA, the CDR3 is TGTGCCAGCAGCTTAGCGTTGGAAGATCTCGAGACCCAGTACTTC. Protein sequence: CASSLALEDLETQYF. Based on the CDR3 plus reference TRBV7-9 and TRBJ2-5, the full variable domain is DTGVSQNPRHKITKRGQNVTFRCDPISEHNRLYWYRQTLGQGPEFLTYFQNEAQLEKSRLLSDRFSAERPKGSFSTLEIQRTEQGDSAMYLCASSLALEDLETQYFGPGTRLLVL.

The rearrangement uses TRBV6-1 and TRBJ2-5; 11 bases line up with TRBD2. The length of the CDR3 is 15 residues. V was pared by 6 bases and J by 4 bases, with 7 bases of the junction left unmatched. Germline V lookup: CDR1 MNHNS, CDR2 SASEGT. The CDR3 sequence: CASRVSGRAGETQYF. The CDR3 bases are TGTGCCAGCAGGGTTAGCGGGAGGGCCGGAGAGACCCAGTACTTC.

The CDR3 nucleotides are TGTGCCAGCAGCCTCTCGAGTCAGGGGGCGAGGGAGCAGTACTTC. This translates into CASSLSSQGAREQYF. The V gene is TRBV27, the J gene TRBJ2-7, with 8 bases matching TRBD1. CDR3 length: 15 residues. Germline V CDR1 and CDR2: MNHEY, SMNVEV (reference sequence). J lost 7 bases, V lost 6 bases, and 14 bases had no gene match.

As DNA, the CDR3 is TGTGCCAGCAGTGTCAAGTTGTGGGACACAACTAACTATGGCTACACCTTC. Translating gives CASSVKLWDTTNYGYTF. V and J are TRBV6-1 and TRBJ1-2, with D tentatively TRBD1 (6 bases). V lost 4 bases, J lost 0 bases, and 18 bases lay in between. The CDR3 runs 17 residues. CDR1 MNHNS and CDR2 SASEGT come from the germline V gene.

The CDR3 DNA reads as TGTGCCAGCAGTTCAACAGGGAGCCCTGAAGCTTTCTTT. Translating it yields CASSSTGSPEAFF. V is TRBV7-9 and J is TRBJ1-1; the D gene is possibly TRBD1 (6 bases). The length of the CDR3 is 13 residues. CDR1 is SEHNR, CDR2 FQNEAQ, per germline (reference sequence). Trimming removed 6 bases from V and 6 bases from J, with 14 bases in between.

V is TRBV5-1 and J is TRBJ1-6; 7 bases agree with TRBD1. This CDR3 contains 13 residues. Losses at the gene ends were 3 bases for V and 13 bases for J; bases not matched to a gene: 7. Germline CDR1 SGHRS, CDR2 YFSETQ. CDR3 sequence: CASSSPGGYPLHF. In nucleotides, the CDR3 is TGCGCCAGCAGCTCCCCAGGGGGGTACCCCCTCCACTTT.

The chain carries TRBV5-4 and TRBJ2-3, with TRBD1 identical over 8 bases. Germline loops: CDR1 SGHNT, CDR2 YYREEE (reference sequence). J gave up 5 bases and V 0 bases, and 8 bases lay outside the gene matches. CDR3 length: 16 amino acids. The CDR3 loop is CASSLAQGARRDTQYF. The DNA of the CDR3 is TGTGCCAGCAGCTTGGCGCAGGGGGCCCGGCGAGATACGCAGTATTTT.

The rearrangement uses TRBV5-4 and TRBJ2-2; 8 positions match TRBD1. This CDR3 is 18 amino acids long. CDR1 and CDR2 (germline): SGHNT, YYREEE (reference sequence). V gave up 3 bases and J gave up 0 bases; unmatched junction bases: 10. In DNA, the CDR3 is TGTGCCAGCAGCTCGGGACAGGTTAGGGCCTCGAACACCGGGGAGCTGTTTTTT. It yields the protein CASSSGQVRASNTGELFF.

This rearrangement joins TRBV9 to TRBJ2-3, with TRBD1 matching over 12 bases. V gave up 1 base and J gave up 4 bases; unmatched junction bases: 7. The CDR3 extends over 17 amino acids. Germline V gene data show CDR1 as SGDLS and CDR2 as YYNGEE. CDR3 DNA: TGTGCCAGCAGCGTACTTCAGGGACAGGGGGCAGCAGATACGCAGTATTTT. Translated: CASSVLQGQGAADTQYF.

The chain employs TRBV7-2 and TRBJ2-6; D unclear. The germline V gene has CDR1 SGHTA and CDR2 FQGNSA. The CDR3 length is 15 residues. V was trimmed by 7 bases and J by 0 bases, leaving 10 bases between them. CDR3 sequence (DNA): TGTGCCAGCACCACGATCGGCTCTGGGGCCAACGTCCTGACTTTC. It specifies CASTTIGSGANVLTF.

CDR3 region: CAWSGSGRGYNEQFF. The CDR3 DNA reads TGTGCCTGGAGTGGGAGCGGGAGAGGTTACAATGAGCAGTTCTTC. The chain is built from TRBV30 and TRBJ2-1, with 8 bases fitting TRBD2. Germline trimming cut 1 base from V and 4 bases from J; bases unmatched to any gene: 6. This CDR3 has 15 residues. Germline V lookup: CDR1 GTSNPN, CDR2 SVGIG (reference sequence).

The chain employs TRBV10-3 and TRBJ2-5; TRBD2 matches at 12 bases. The assigned J gene may be wrong: the sequence end matches TRBJ2-7 better. The CDR3 has 17 residues. The germline V gene has CDR1 ENHRY and CDR2 SYGVKD. The DNA of the CDR3 is TGTGCCATCAGTGAGTCGAGCCGGACTAGCGGGAAAAACGAGCAGTACTTC. It encodes CAISESSRTSGKNEQYF.

V is TRBV6-1 and J is TRBJ1-3; weak D call: TRBD1 (6 bases). CDR1 is MNHNS, CDR2 SASEGT, per germline. Trimming left V 6 bases short and J 9 bases short, with 15 bases between. This CDR3 is 13 amino acids long. The CDR3 is CASRSGASGTIYF. The CDR3, as DNA: TGTGCCAGCAGGTCAGGGGCCTCTGGCACCATATATTTT.

The chain employs TRBV6-6 and TRBJ2-7; D is possibly TRBD2 (6 bases). The CDR3 loop spans 12 amino acids. With 6 bases removed from V and 7 bases from J, the gap between germline ends came to 13 bases. CDR1 is MNHNY, CDR2 SVGAGI, per germline (reference sequence). Here the CDR3 reads CASSEGGWEQYF. The CDR3 coding sequence is TGTGCCAGCAGCGAGGGAGGTTGGGAGCAGTACTTC.

V gene TRBV5-4 combines with J gene TRBJ1-2; a possible D gene is TRBD1 (6 bases). The germline CDR1 and CDR2 sequences are SGHNT and YYREEE (reference sequence). CDR3 length: 13 amino acids. V was shortened by 0 bases and J by 6 bases, with 9 bases between the two germline ends. This CDR3 is CASSLGGRHGYTF. In DNA form, the CDR3 reads TGTGCCAGCAGCTTGGGGGGGCGCCATGGCTACACCTTC.

The chain recombines TRBV27 with TRBJ2-2; a weak D match, TRBD2 (6 bases). The CDR3 contains 14 residues. Trimming took off 8 bases at V and 0 bases at J, with 10 bases between the two ends. Germline assignment: CDR1 MNHEY and CDR2 SMNVEV (reference sequence). The CDR3 is CASLDYSNTGELFF. CDR3 DNA sequence: TGTGCCAGCTTGGACTATTCGAACACCGGGGAGCTGTTTTTT.

The chain couples TRBV19 to TRBJ1-4; D uncertain. This CDR3 is 16 amino acids long. In germline, CDR1 is LNHDA, CDR2 SQIVND (reference sequence). Trimming removed 2 bases at V and 0 bases at J, with 10 bases between. CDR3 DNA: TGTGCCAGTAGTATAAACCATCTCGCAACTAATGAAAAACTGTTTTTT. It specifies CASSINHLATNEKLFF.

This clone was observed once. The genes are TRBV5-4 and TRBJ1-3; 8 bases align to TRBD1. The V and J ends lost 4 bases and 5 bases, in that order; junction bases with no gene match: 5. The CDR3 has 14 residues. Germline V gives CDR1 SGHNT, CDR2 YYREEE (reference sequence). CDR3 in DNA: TGTGCCAGCAGCGACGGACAGGGTAGAAACACCATATATTTT. Amino acids: CASSDGQGRNTIYF.

The rearrangement joins TRBV5-1 to TRBJ2-7, with D maybe TRBD2 (6 bases). The V end lost 4 bases, the J end lost 4 bases, and 12 bases lay between the germline ends. The CDR3 totals 13 residues. Germline V gene sequence: CDR1 SGHRS, CDR2 YFSETQ. The CDR3 protein is CASSPQEGYEQYF. The CDR3 DNA sequence: TGCGCCAGCAGCCCCCAGGAGGGATACGAGCAGTACTTC.

V is TRBV2 and J is TRBJ2-1; weak D call: TRBD2 (6 bases). This CDR3 comprises 13 residues. V shed 0 bases and J shed 9 bases, with 9 bases lying between them. Germline V lookup: CDR1 SNHLY, CDR2 FYNNEI. DNA of the CDR3: TGTGCCAGCAGTGAAGCGCAGGGAGGTGAGCAGTTCTTC. Encoded protein: CASSEAQGGEQFF.

This clone was seen a single time. V is TRBV6-5 and J is TRBJ1-2; D is unclear. CDR3 length: 11 amino acids. Trimming left V 11 bases short and J 2 bases short, with 9 bases between. CDR1 is MNHEY and CDR2 is SVGAGI in the germline V gene. This chain's CDR3 is CAVRVNYGYTF. CDR3 sequence (DNA): TGTGCCGTTAGGGTGAACTATGGCTACACCTTC.

The gene calls are TRBV27 and TRBJ1-2, with D unresolved. Trimming stripped 1 base from V and 1 base from J, with 4 bases between. The CDR3 extends over 13 amino acids. CDR1 MNHEY and CDR2 SMNVEV come from the germline V gene (reference sequence). The CDR3 DNA follows: TGTGCCAGCAGTTTATTGGGTAACTATGGCTACACCTTC. It specifies CASSLLGNYGYTF.

V gene TRBV18 combines with J gene TRBJ2-7; the D gene could be TRBD1 or TRBD2 (5 bases each). CDR1 is KGHSH and CDR2 is LQKENI in the germline V gene. There are 14 residues in the CDR3. V was trimmed by 2 bases and J by 6 bases, leaving 14 bases between them. In DNA form, the CDR3 reads TGTGCCAGCTCACCAAGCAGGGCAGGGAGCGAGCAGTACTTC. It codes for CASSPSRAGSEQYF.